The clone carrying this T cell receptor beta chain was counted a few times. The record originates from a study of blood T cells in healthy people across ages. For the second PCR, which ran for about 7 to 11 cycles, a sample-barcoded 5' primer and a J-beta primer mix were used. TCRdb processed the 5' RACE reads anew with MiXCR; each CDR3 protein has one entry. This table holds 1.6 million or so distinct CDR3 sequences, about 35% found once. The sequenced material came from blood. This TCR was sampled from a woman in her twenties or thirties in good health.

The CDR3 here is CASSQDLAGAGYNEQFF. CDR3 nucleotides: TGTGCCAGCAGCCAAGATCTAGCTGGGGCCGGCTACAATGAGCAGTTCTTC. The chain has TRBV4-2 and TRBJ2-1; perhaps D is TRBD1 or TRBD2 (5 bases each). Trimming pared 0 bases from V and 3 bases from J, leaving 15 bases between. The germline gives CDR1 LGHNA, CDR2 YNFKEQ. This CDR3 contains 17 residues.